The 29 T cell receptor beta chains given below trace back to one sample, sequenced in a study of cytomegalovirus exposure and HLA in healthy donors. This PCR relied on a set of 60 Vbeta primers and 13 Jbeta primers. TCRdb keeps only in-frame clones here, not all; method: immunoSEQ multiplex PCR. The sample has 200,000 to 250,000 clones; about 78% are singletons. Sequenced input: PBMCs. These receptors were collected from a male donor in good health and CMV-seronegative.

V gene TRBV6-6 combines with J gene TRBJ1-4; TRBD1 might be the D (6 bases). Germline-derived CDR1 and CDR2 are MNHNY and SVGAGI (reference sequence). The CDR3 sequence is 15 residues long. V gave up 4 bases and J gave up 7 bases, with 16 bases separating them. CDR3 sequence (DNA): TGTGCCAGCAGTTCCTTTGAGGGGGTTGGTGAAAAACTGTTTTTT. Residues: CASSSFEGVGEKLFF.

The chain is built from TRBV18 and TRBJ2-7; D call uncertain. V dropped 1 base and J dropped 2 bases, with 6 bases sitting between them. The germline gives CDR1 KGHSH, CDR2 LQKENI. The CDR3 is 13 residues long. Here the CDR3 DNA reads TGTGCCAGCTCACCACTAGCTACCTACGAGCAGTACTTC. The encoded protein is CASSPLATYEQYF.

This rearrangement joins TRBV19 to TRBJ1-3; D not certain. Deletions cut 7 bases from V and 0 bases from J, with 4 bases between. The CDR3 is 12 residues long. The germline V gene encodes CDR1 LNHDA and CDR2 SQIVND (reference sequence). The CDR3 region is CASTLSGNTIYF. As DNA, the CDR3 is TGTGCCAGTACCCTCTCTGGAAACACCATATATTTT.

This clone was seen once. CDR3 region: CASSLGPTGAGNTIYF. The CDR3 nucleotides are TGTGCCAGCAGCTTGGGACCAACAGGGGCAGGAAACACCATATATTTT. The V gene is TRBV5-6, the J gene TRBJ1-3; 7 positions match TRBD1. Germline-derived CDR1 and CDR2 are SGHDT and YYEEEE. This CDR3 region has 16 residues. With V trimmed by 0 bases and J by 4 bases, 7 bases remained unmatched.

On this clone: Germline and junction disagree at one end, which may indicate a read error. The chain joins TRBV7-9 to TRBJ1-3, with D unresolved. Per the germline V gene, CDR1 is SEHNR and CDR2 is FQNEAQ (reference sequence). The length of the CDR3 is 14 residues. CDR3 sequence: CSSSFLNSGNTIYF. In nucleotides, the CDR3 is TGTTCCAGCAGCTTTCTTAACTCTGGAAACACCATATATTTT.

Turning to this clone: Other DNA variants within this sample encode the same CDR3. The chain links TRBV27 to TRBJ1-5, with 9 nucleotides matching TRBD1. The CDR3 is 14 residues long. V gave up 4 bases and J gave up 9 bases; unmatched junction bases: 7. Germline V gene sequence: CDR1 MNHEY, CDR2 SMNVEV (reference sequence). As DNA, the CDR3 is TGTGCCAGCAGTTCGGGGGACAGGGTGGGGCCCCAGCATTTT. Amino acid sequence: CASSSGDRVGPQHF.

This sequence joins TRBV9 and TRBJ1-1; a possible D gene is TRBD1 (5 bases). Looked up from germline, CDR1 is SGDLS and CDR2 is YYNGEE. V lost 6 bases and J 3 bases, leaving 21 bases between the germline ends. The CDR3 totals 16 residues. The CDR3 is CASTPPHRGGDTEAFF. The CDR3 DNA follows: TGTGCCAGCACCCCCCCCCACCGGGGGGGGGACACTGAAGCTTTCTTT.

A single count supports this clone. The chain uses TRBV5-4 and TRBJ1-2, with 7 bases lining up with TRBD1. V lost 2 bases and J lost 0; bases outside the gene matches: 1. Germline CDR1 reads SGHNT; CDR2 reads YYREEE (reference sequence). The CDR3 totals 14 residues. In nucleotides, the CDR3 is TGTGCCAGCAGCTTAGACAGGGCTAACTATGGCTACACCTTC. As protein: CASSLDRANYGYTF.

The chain employs TRBV7-2 and TRBJ2-3; TRBD2 agrees at 9 bases. CDR3 length equals 15 residues. The V and J ends lost 8 bases and 5 bases, in that order; junction bases with no gene match: 11. Germline CDR1 SGHTA, CDR2 FQGNSA. The CDR3 DNA sequence: TGTGCCAGCTCCCGCGCGGGAGGGCCTGGAGATACGCAGTATTTT. Encoded protein: CASSRAGGPGDTQYF.

This chain links TRBV6-1 with TRBJ2-7; 8 positions match TRBD1. The V gene end was trimmed by 6 bases and the J gene end by 2 bases; junction bases not matched to a gene: 6. CDR3 length: 14 amino acids. Germline V gene sequence: CDR1 MNHNS, CDR2 SASEGT. DNA for the CDR3: TGTGCCAGCAGCTCAGGACAGGGTCCCTACGAGCAGTACTTC. It is translated as CASSSGQGPYEQYF.

The chain has TRBV5-1 and TRBJ1-1, with TRBD1 matching over 8 bases. Trimming removed 0 bases from V and 8 bases from J; junction bases left unmatched: 0. CDR3 length: 12 amino acids. CDR1 and CDR2 (germline): SGHRS, YFSETQ. CDR3 sequence (DNA): TGCGCCAGCAGCTTGGGGACAGGGGAAGCTTTCTTT. Translation gives CASSLGTGEAFF.

This chain uses TRBV30 with TRBJ2-7, with unresolved D. CDR1 is GTSNPN, CDR2 SVGIG, per germline (reference sequence). The CDR3 runs to 12 residues. Trimming removed 6 bases at V and 2 bases at J, with 11 bases between. In nucleotides, the CDR3 is TGTGCCTGTGCAGACTCGACCTACGAGCAGTACTTC. As protein: CACADSTYEQYF.

The gene calls are TRBV4-2 and TRBJ1-6, with 8 bases aligning to TRBD1. V shed 3 bases and J 7 bases; nucleotides not matched to a gene: 8. The CDR3 loop spans 16 amino acids. CDR1 is LGHNA, CDR2 YNFKEQ, per germline. CDR3 in DNA: TGTGCCAGCAGCCACTCGAGGGACAGGCAAAATTCACCCCTCCACTTT. Amino acid sequence: CASSHSRDRQNSPLHF.

The chain combines TRBV29-1 with TRBJ1-4; D unclear. The CDR3 is made up of 12 amino acids. The ends were cut back, 3 bases at V and 5 bases at J, with 7 bases in the middle. Germline V CDR1 and CDR2: SQVTM, ANQGSEA. CDR3 region: CSVEGRNEKLFF. The CDR3 DNA reads TGCAGCGTTGAGGGGAGGAATGAAAAACTGTTTTTT.

This clone was detected only once. The chain carries TRBV5-6 and TRBJ1-1, with a possible D match to TRBD1 (6 bases). This CDR3 is 17 amino acids long. Germline CDR1 is SGHDT and CDR2 is YYEEEE. Trimming cost V 1 base and J 0 bases, with 16 bases left between them. The CDR3 DNA sequence: TGTGCCAGCAGCTTGTGGGGGCGGCTTCCTTTGAACACTGAAGCTTTCTTT. Translating gives CASSLWGRLPLNTEAFF.

V and J are TRBV6-1 and TRBJ2-1; 9 bases map to TRBD1. This CDR3 is built from 15 residues. V shed 4 bases, J shed 0 bases, and the junction held 1 base outside the gene matches. The germline CDR1 and CDR2 sequences are MNHNS and SASEGT. The chain's CDR3 is CASSVTGGSYNEQFF. The CDR3 bases are TGTGCCAGCAGTGTGACAGGGGGCTCCTACAATGAGCAGTTCTTC.

This clone occurred once. V and J are TRBV7-8 and TRBJ2-7; D may be TRBD2 (5 bases). The CDR3 extends over 14 amino acids. CDR1 is SGHVS and CDR2 is FQNEAQ in the germline V gene. V was cut by 0 bases and J by 9 bases, with 15 bases left in between. CDR3 protein: CASSLASQPRGQYF. DNA of the CDR3: TGTGCCAGCAGCTTAGCGTCACAGCCCCGGGGGCAGTACTTC.

The J gene is TRBJ2-3, the V gene TRBV5-4, with 10 positions matching TRBD2. In germline, CDR1 is SGHNT, CDR2 YYREEE (reference sequence). This CDR3 spans 15 amino acids. Trimming at V came to 4 bases and at J to 3 bases, leaving 5 bases not matched to a gene. The chain's CDR3 is CASSARTSGTDTQYF. CDR3 nucleotides: TGTGCCAGCAGCGCGAGGACTAGCGGAACAGATACGCAGTATTTT.

This clone has a handful of counts. The rearrangement links TRBV2 to TRBJ1-5; the D is unclear. Germline V gives CDR1 SNHLY, CDR2 FYNNEI. The CDR3 runs 13 residues. Trimming took off 2 bases at V and 7 bases at J, with 9 bases between the two ends. The CDR3 DNA sequence: TGTGCCAGCAGTGAACGGTTGGAGCAGCCCCAGCATTTT. Protein sequence: CASSERLEQPQHF.

This clone was observed a handful of times. The chain links TRBV7-9 to TRBJ2-1; 13 bases are shared with TRBD2. J was trimmed by 5 bases and V by 4 bases; bases with no gene match: 2. Germline V gene data show CDR1 as SEHNR and CDR2 as FQNEAQ (reference sequence). CDR3 length: 15 residues. The CDR3 DNA reads as TGTGCCAGCAGCTGGGGACTAGCGGGAAACAATGAGCAGTTCTTC. This gives the protein CASSWGLAGNNEQFF.

The chain has TRBV19 and TRBJ1-5; the D gene is possibly TRBD1 (5 bases). Germline CDR1 and CDR2: LNHDA and SQIVND (reference sequence). This CDR3 has 13 residues. V gave up 7 bases and J gave up 7 bases, with 14 bases separating them. The CDR3 spells CASKVRADQPQHF. Written as DNA, the CDR3 is TGTGCCAGTAAAGTCAGGGCGGACCAGCCCCAGCATTTT.

This rearrangement joins TRBV27 to TRBJ2-7; 8 nucleotides align to TRBD1. After removal of 6 bases from V and 2 bases from J, the junction contained 9 bases not matched to a gene. The germline V gene has CDR1 MNHEY and CDR2 SMNVEV (reference sequence). The CDR3 totals 15 residues. The CDR3 nucleotides read TGTGCCAGCAGGCTGCTAGGACAGGGCCCCTACGAGCAGTACTTC. This translates into CASRLLGQGPYEQYF.

V usage is TRBV25-1 and J usage is TRBJ1-2; D possibly corresponds to TRBD1 (6 bases). This CDR3 has 14 amino acids. Trimming removed 3 bases from V and 6 bases from J, with 14 bases in between. CDR1 MGHDK and CDR2 SYGVNS come from the germline V gene. CDR3 loop: CASSDPGGRDGYTF. DNA for the CDR3: TGTGCCAGCAGTGACCCGGGGGGGCGCGATGGCTACACCTTC.

V and J are TRBV9 and TRBJ1-6, with TRBD1 matching 7 bases. Trimming at V came to 4 bases and at J to 9 bases, leaving 7 bases not matched to a gene. The CDR3 is made up of 14 amino acids. The germline CDR1 and CDR2 sequences are SGDLS and YYNGEE. The CDR3 bases are TGTGCCAGCAGCCAGACAGGGACTTTTTCACCCCTCCACTTT. Residues: CASSQTGTFSPLHF.

CDR3 region: CASSPRGFLNTGELFF. The CDR3 nucleotides read TGTGCCAGCAGCCCGCGGGGGTTTTTAAACACCGGGGAGCTGTTTTTT. The genes are TRBV7-8 and TRBJ2-2; TRBD2 agrees at 7 bases. Germline lookup yields CDR1 SGHVS and CDR2 FQNEAQ. J lost 2 bases, V lost 5 bases, and 8 bases had no gene match. CDR3 size: 16 residues.

The J gene is TRBJ2-7, the V gene TRBV4-2, with TRBD2 matching over 7 bases. The CDR3 has 16 amino acids. The V gene's germline CDR1 is LGHNA and CDR2 YNFKEQ. The J segment lost 0 bases and the V segment lost 3 bases, leaving 8 bases of the junction unmatched. CDR3 protein: CASSQASSGYSYEQYF. In DNA, the CDR3 is TGTGCCAGCAGCCAGGCCTCTAGCGGATACTCCTACGAGCAGTACTTC.

This clone has a single count. The chain carries TRBV2 and TRBJ1-2; D perhaps matches TRBD1 (5 bases). Germline V gives CDR1 SNHLY, CDR2 FYNNEI. V lost 6 bases, J lost 0 bases, and 11 bases lay in between. This CDR3 has 14 amino acids. CDR3 amino acids: CASSPTASNYGYTF. The CDR3, as DNA: TGTGCCAGCAGCCCGACAGCCTCTAACTATGGCTACACCTTC.

The chain carries TRBV13 and TRBJ2-4; 9 bases align to TRBD2. From germline, CDR1 is PRHDT and CDR2 FYEKMQ (reference sequence). This CDR3 comprises 17 residues. The V gene end was trimmed by 1 base and the J gene end by 8 bases; junction bases not matched to a gene: 12. This CDR3 reads CASSLVGLAGIKDIQYF. CDR3 nucleotides: TGTGCCAGCAGCTTAGTTGGGCTAGCGGGAATCAAGGACATTCAGTACTTC.

The rearrangement uses TRBV6-7 and TRBJ1-1; 11 nucleotides match TRBD1. TRBV6-7 is annotated as an ORF whose role is uncertain. This CDR3 contains 19 residues. Trimming cost V 0 bases and J 7 bases; bases outside gene matches: 16. CDR3 DNA sequence: TGTGCCAGCAGTTACTCGAAATCAGGCGGGGACAGGGGGATCTTTGAAGCTTTCTTT. Translated: CASSYSKSGGDRGIFEAFF.